This is a list of T cell receptor beta chains from one sample in a study of cytomegalovirus exposure and HLA in healthy donors. Some clones are missing from TCRdb's copy, which holds only in-frame ones; the method was immunoSEQ multiplex PCR. The sample gives hundreds of thousands of clones, roughly 90% of which show up once; less than 2.5% is in the top ten. Source material: PBMCs. Source of these receptors: a young woman in good health and CMV-seronegative. Both conserved end residues are part of each CDR3. Fields, in order: J gene, V gene, clone size, D gene, CDR3 protein. The D gene is left open where the match is weak. Only some rows state a clone size, as once, few, many or a class for expanded clones.

J: TRBJ1-5
V: TRBV29-1
size: -
D: TRBD1
CDR3: CSVRQGSSNQPQHF

J: TRBJ1-4
V: TRBV30
size: -
D: -
CDR3: CACGQSTNEKLFF

J: TRBJ1-2
V: TRBV19
size: -
D: TRBD1
CDR3: CASSMDRLRDMGYTF

J: TRBJ1-5
V: TRBV27
size: -
D: -
CDR3: CASSLSGGDSNQPQHF

J: TRBJ1-2
V: TRBV19
size: -
D: -
CDR3: CASTKNLPGGSATF

J: TRBJ2-1
V: TRBV6-1
size: once
D: -
CDR3: CASSVTERNEQFF

J: TRBJ2-3
V: TRBV7-2
size: once
D: TRBD2
CDR3: CASNYGGSGGLTDTQYF

J: TRBJ1-2
V: TRBV10-3
size: -
D: TRBD1
CDR3: CAISGTRGIPAGYTF

J: TRBJ2-1
V: TRBV7-9
size: -
D: TRBD2
CDR3: CSSSFLAGGNNEQFF

J: TRBJ1-6
V: TRBV19
size: -
D: -
CDR3: CASSGGGGSYNSPLHF

J: TRBJ2-2
V: TRBV5-4
size: -
D: -
CDR3: CASSFPDRTGELFF

J: TRBJ2-5
V: TRBV30
size: -
D: TRBD2
CDR3: CAWSGGLAGGTQETQYF

J: TRBJ2-1
V: TRBV9
size: -
D: TRBD2
CDR3: CASSPRTSGGLEQFF

J: TRBJ1-2
V: TRBV6-6
size: -
D: -
CDR3: CASSYSAGDGYTF

J: TRBJ2-7
V: TRBV7-3
size: -
D: TRBD2
CDR3: CASSPGLAGDEQYF

J: TRBJ2-5
V: TRBV6-5
size: once
D: -
CDR3: CASSYSRRVWETQYF

J: TRBJ1-5
V: TRBV27
size: -
D: -
CDR3: CASSLGLSNQPQHF

J: TRBJ1-6
V: TRBV18
size: -
D: -
CDR3: CASSPSGGQPLHF

J: TRBJ2-5
V: TRBV2
size: -
D: -
CDR3: CASSRPSKGEETQYF

J: TRBJ2-5
V: TRBV30
size: once
D: TRBD2
CDR3: CAWSLAGGRKETQYF

J: TRBJ1-2
V: TRBV5-1
size: -
D: -
CDR3: CASSLERGYGYTF

J: TRBJ2-5
V: TRBV30
size: -
D: TRBD2
CDR3: CAWSYSGGEETQYF

J: TRBJ1-2
V: TRBV29-1
size: -
D: -
CDR3: CSVAFPPTFYGYTF

J: TRBJ1-4
V: TRBV5-1
size: -
D: TRBD1
CDR3: CASSLAFTNSLGQGQKLFF

J: TRBJ1-1
V: TRBV9
size: -
D: TRBD1
CDR3: CASSLRQGFEAFF

J: TRBJ2-7
V: TRBV18
size: -
D: TRBD1
CDR3: CASSPTGGAYEQYF

J: TRBJ1-1
V: TRBV30
size: once
D: -
CDR3: CAWSEVRRGNLNTEAFF

J: TRBJ2-7
V: TRBV5-1
size: -
D: -
CDR3: CASSLEWAGAWGEQYF

J: TRBJ2-3
V: TRBV29-1
size: few
D: TRBD1
CDR3: CSVAGQHSTDTQYF

J: TRBJ1-1
V: TRBV6-5
size: -
D: TRBD1
CDR3: CASRGQGKNTEAFF

J: TRBJ2-3
V: TRBV5-6
size: -
D: TRBD2
CDR3: CASSPGGGGQTQYF

J: TRBJ2-2
V: TRBV9
size: -
D: -
CDR3: CASSAGAWQGLTGELFF

J: TRBJ1-6
V: TRBV5-1
size: -
D: TRBD1
CDR3: CASSQGASNSPLHF

J: TRBJ1-4
V: TRBV19
size: once
D: TRBD1
CDR3: CASSTGTGMVINEKLFF

J: TRBJ2-2
V: TRBV14
size: -
D: TRBD2
CDR3: CASSHPGSGGNGELFF

J: TRBJ2-1
V: TRBV7-6
size: few
D: -
CDR3: CASSLRGRSDGGIDNEQFF

J: TRBJ2-7
V: TRBV2
size: -
D: TRBD1
CDR3: CASSAFGTGVSYEQYF

J: TRBJ1-1
V: TRBV7-9
size: -
D: -
CDR3: CASRGGSSNTEAFF

J: TRBJ2-1
V: TRBV6-5
size: -
D: -
CDR3: CASSRDSYNEQFF

J: TRBJ1-4
V: TRBV27
size: -
D: -
CDR3: CASSFAWGVDEKLFF

J: TRBJ2-1
V: TRBV7-7
size: -
D: -
CDR3: CASSLAQGEQFF

J: TRBJ1-1
V: TRBV5-6
size: once
D: -
CDR3: CASSLIEGGRTEAFF

J: TRBJ2-2
V: TRBV27
size: -
D: -
CDR3: CASSRGGELFF

J: TRBJ2-3
V: TRBV7-6
size: -
D: -
CDR3: CASSLTYTDTQYF

J: TRBJ2-7
V: TRBV7-3
size: -
D: TRBD2
CDR3: CASSLVAAGDEYF

J: TRBJ1-1
V: TRBV18
size: once
D: -
CDR3: CASSPPNEAVGTEAFF

J: TRBJ1-2
V: TRBV7-2
size: -
D: -
CDR3: CASSLVGQGRTGYTF

J: -
V: TRBV27
size: -
D: -
CDR3: CATVRWAPFEQYF

J: TRBJ2-5
V: TRBV10-3
size: -
D: TRBD1
CDR3: CAISTTGLETQYF

J: TRBJ1-1
V: TRBV30
size: -
D: -
CDR3: CAWSTGSTEAFF

J: TRBJ2-3
V: TRBV5-1
size: once
D: TRBD2
CDR3: CASSLDRSGGSSGTQYF

J: TRBJ1-1
V: TRBV2
size: -
D: -
CDR3: CASTPARGYTEAFF

J: TRBJ2-7
V: TRBV30
size: -
D: -
CDR3: CAWLRPGRDYEQYF

J: TRBJ2-5
V: TRBV6-5
size: once
D: -
CDR3: CASRLGGKQETQYF